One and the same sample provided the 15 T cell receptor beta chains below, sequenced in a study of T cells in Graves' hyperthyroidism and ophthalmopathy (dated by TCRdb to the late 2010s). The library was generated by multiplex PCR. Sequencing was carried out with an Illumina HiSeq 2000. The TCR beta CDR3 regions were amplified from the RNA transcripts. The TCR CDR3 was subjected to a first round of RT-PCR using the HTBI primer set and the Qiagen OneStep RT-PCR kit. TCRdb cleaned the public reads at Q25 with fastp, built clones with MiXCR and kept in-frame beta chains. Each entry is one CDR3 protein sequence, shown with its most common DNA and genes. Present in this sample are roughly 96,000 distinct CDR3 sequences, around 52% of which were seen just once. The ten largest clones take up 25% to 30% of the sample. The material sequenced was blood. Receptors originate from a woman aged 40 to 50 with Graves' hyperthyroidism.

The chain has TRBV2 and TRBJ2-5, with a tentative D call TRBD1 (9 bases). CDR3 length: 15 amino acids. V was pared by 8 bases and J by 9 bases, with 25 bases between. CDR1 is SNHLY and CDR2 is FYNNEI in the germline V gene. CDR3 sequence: CASRGGTGTNQPQYF. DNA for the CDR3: TGTGCCAGCCGGGGGGGGACAGGGACAAATCAGCCCCAGTACTTC. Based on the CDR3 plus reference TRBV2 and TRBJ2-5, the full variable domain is EPEVTQTPSHQVTQMGQEVILRCVPISNHLYFYWYRQILGQKVEFLVSFYNNEISEKSEIFDDQFSVERPDGSNFTLKIRSTKLEDSAMYFCASRGGTGTNQPQYFGPGTRLLVL.

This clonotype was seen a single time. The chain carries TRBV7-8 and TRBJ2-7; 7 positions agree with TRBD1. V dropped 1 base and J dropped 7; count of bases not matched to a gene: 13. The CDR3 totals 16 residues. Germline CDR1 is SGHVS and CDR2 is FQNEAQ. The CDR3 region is CASSLGDSPNTGEQYF. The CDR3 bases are TGTGCCAGCAGCTTAGGGGACAGCCCGAACACCGGGGAGCAGTACTTC.

CDR3 sequence reads: CASRGTSGRETQYF. Here the CDR3 DNA reads TGTGCCAGCAGGGGGACTAGCGGGAGGGAGACCCAGTACTTC. The chain uses TRBV7-9 and TRBJ2-5, with TRBD2 identical over 15 bases. CDR1 SEHNR and CDR2 FQNEAQ come from the germline V gene (reference sequence). The V and J ends lost 6 bases and 5 bases, in that order; junction bases with no gene match: 1. The length of the CDR3 is 14 residues. Variable domain in full (rest from reference TRBV7-9 and TRBJ2-5): DTGVSQNPRHKITKRGQNVTFRCDPISEHNRLYWYRQTLGQGPEFLTYFQNEAQLEKSRLLSDRFSAERPKGSFSTLEIQRTEQGDSAMYLCASRGTSGRETQYFGPGTRLLVL.

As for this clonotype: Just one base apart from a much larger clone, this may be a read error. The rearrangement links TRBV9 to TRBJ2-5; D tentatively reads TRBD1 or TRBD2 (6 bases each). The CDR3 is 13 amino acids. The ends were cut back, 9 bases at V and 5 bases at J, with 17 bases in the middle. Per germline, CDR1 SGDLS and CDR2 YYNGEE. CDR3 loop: CANRGEGGETQYF. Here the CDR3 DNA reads TGTGCCAACAGAGGTGAAGGGGGGGAGACCCAGTACTTC.

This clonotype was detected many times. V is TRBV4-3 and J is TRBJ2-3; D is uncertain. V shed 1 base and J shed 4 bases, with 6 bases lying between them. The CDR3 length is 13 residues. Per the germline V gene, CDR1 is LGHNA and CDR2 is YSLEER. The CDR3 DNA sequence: TGCGCCAGCAGCCAAGGGTCGGCAGATACGCAGTATTTT. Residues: CASSQGSADTQYF.

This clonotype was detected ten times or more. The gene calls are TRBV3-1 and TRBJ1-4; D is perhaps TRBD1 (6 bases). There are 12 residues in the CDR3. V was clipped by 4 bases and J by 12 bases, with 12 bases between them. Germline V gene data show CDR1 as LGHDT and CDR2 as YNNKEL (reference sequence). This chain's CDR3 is CASSLTQGQLFF. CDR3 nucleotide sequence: TGTGCCAGCAGCCTTACCCAGGGGCAACTGTTTTTT.

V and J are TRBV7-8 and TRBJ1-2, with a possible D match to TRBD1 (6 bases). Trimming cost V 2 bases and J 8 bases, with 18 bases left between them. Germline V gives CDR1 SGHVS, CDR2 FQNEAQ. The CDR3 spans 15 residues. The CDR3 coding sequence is TGTGCCAGCAGCTTACGCCCCGACAGGCAAGGAGGCTACACCTTC. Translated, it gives CASSLRPDRQGGYTF.

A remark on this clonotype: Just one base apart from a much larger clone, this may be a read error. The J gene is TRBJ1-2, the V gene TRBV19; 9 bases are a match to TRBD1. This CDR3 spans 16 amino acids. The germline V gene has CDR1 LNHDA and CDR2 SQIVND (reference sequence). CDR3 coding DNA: TGTGCCAGTACCCACACCGGGACAGGGACCATCTATAGCTACACCTTC. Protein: CASTHTGTGTIYSYTF.

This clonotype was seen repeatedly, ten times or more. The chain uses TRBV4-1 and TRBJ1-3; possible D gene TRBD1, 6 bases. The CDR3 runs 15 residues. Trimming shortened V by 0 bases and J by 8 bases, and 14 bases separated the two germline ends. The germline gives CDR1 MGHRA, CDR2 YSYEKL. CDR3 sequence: CASSQDVVGAYTIYF. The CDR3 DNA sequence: TGCGCCAGCAGCCAAGACGTCGTGGGGGCGTACACCATATATTTT.

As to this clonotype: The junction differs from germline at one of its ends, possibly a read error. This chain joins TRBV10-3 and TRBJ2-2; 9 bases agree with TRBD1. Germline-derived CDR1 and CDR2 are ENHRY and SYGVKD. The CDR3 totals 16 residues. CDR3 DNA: TGTGCCACCAGTCCTGGCGGGGACAGGGACACCGGGGTGCTGTTTTTT. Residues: CATSPGGDRDTGVLFF.

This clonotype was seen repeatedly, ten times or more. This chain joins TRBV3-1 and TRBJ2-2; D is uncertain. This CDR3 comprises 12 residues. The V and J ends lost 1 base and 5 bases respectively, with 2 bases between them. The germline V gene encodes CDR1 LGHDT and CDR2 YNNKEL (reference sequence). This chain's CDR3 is CASSQVTGELFF. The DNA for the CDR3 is TGTGCCAGCAGCCAAGTGACCGGGGAGCTGTTTTTT.

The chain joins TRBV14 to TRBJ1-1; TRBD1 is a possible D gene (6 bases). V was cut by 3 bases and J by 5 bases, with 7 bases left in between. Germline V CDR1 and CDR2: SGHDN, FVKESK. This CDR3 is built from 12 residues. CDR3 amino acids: CASSHQGTEAFF. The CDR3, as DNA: TGTGCCAGCAGCCATCAGGGGACTGAAGCTTTCTTT.

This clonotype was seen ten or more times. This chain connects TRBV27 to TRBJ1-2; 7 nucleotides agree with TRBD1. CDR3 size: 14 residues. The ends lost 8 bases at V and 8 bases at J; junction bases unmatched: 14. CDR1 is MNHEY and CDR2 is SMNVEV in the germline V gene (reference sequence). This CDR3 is CASPPKRDRTGYTF. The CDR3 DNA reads TGTGCCAGCCCGCCGAAGAGGGACAGAACGGGCTACACCTTC.

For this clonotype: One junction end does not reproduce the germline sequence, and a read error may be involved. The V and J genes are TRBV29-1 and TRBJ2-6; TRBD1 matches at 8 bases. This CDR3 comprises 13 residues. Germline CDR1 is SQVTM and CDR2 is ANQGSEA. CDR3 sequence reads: CSVEDQGAYVLTF. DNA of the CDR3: TGCAGCGTTGAGGATCAGGGGGCCTACGTCCTGACTTTC. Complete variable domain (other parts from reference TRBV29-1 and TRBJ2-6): SAVISQKPSRDICQRGTSLTIQCQVDSQVTMMFWYRQQPGQSLTLIATANQGSEATYESGFVIDKFPISRPNLTFSTLTVSNMSPEDSSIYLCSVEDQGAYVLTFGAGSRLTVL.

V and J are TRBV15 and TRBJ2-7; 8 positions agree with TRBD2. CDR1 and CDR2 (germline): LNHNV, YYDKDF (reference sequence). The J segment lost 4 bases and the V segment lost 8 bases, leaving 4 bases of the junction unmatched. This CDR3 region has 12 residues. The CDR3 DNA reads TGTGCCACCTCCAGCGGGAGTTACGAGCAGTACTTC. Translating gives CATSSGSYEQYF.